This TCR beta chain was captured by sequencing in a study of T cell repertoires in cytomegalovirus infection. Study summary: CMV infection plus the matching HLA type was flagged by public TCR beta signatures.

V dropped 0 bases and J dropped 5 bases, with 10 bases sitting between them. Germline CDR1 WSHSY, CDR2 SAAADI. The CDR3 contains 14 residues. A single record per CDR3 protein comes from TCRdb applying MiXCR to the reads. The data contain around 750,000 distinct CDR3 sequences, 32% of them singletons. On this clonotype itself: No antigen is known for it.

Broader study findings: Carriers of CMV plus the relevant HLA were identified by cumulative public TCR beta family frequency. HLA-C-restricted CMV-specific TCR beta clonotypes prevailed in the ex vivo response.

The specimen was cultured CD8+ T cells from PBMCs, collected from culture after CMV antigen stimulation. The chain recombines TRBV10-2 with TRBJ1-2; D is uncertain. This TCR came from a human donor in good health (CMV status not recorded). Some clones in this sample may be carry-over from other donors' samples. CDR3 loop: CASSESPGGYGYTF. CDR3 sequence (DNA): TGCGCCAGCAGTGAGTCTCCTGGAGGGTATGGCTACACCTTC.